The entry below gives a single TCR beta chain sequence along with its context. This sample was taken from a study of blood T cell repertoires in COVID-19. Turning to the study itself: The cDNA or gDNA used as material had been derived from T cells, B-cell-depleted T cells, or PBMCs.

As handled by the study authors: Scientists estimated how many nucleated cells there were by amplifying reference gene primers. Sequenced by immunoSEQ multiplex PCR; TCRdb stores in-frame clones only, minus some. That table gives V, J and clone size, and the DNA gave D and trimming. The profile shows around 460,000 clones, over 85% of them singletons. The sequence derives from a man younger than 30 with COVID-19, enrolled during active disease. The sequencing input was peripheral blood.

CDR3 in DNA: TGTGCCAGCATGGGACTAGCGGCCCATTCCGGCGCAGATACGCAGTATTTT. This gives the protein CASMGLAAHSGADTQYF. The rearrangement links TRBV2 to TRBJ2-3; 11 positions agree with TRBD2. The V gene's germline CDR1 is SNHLY and CDR2 FYNNEI. This CDR3 has 17 amino acids. The ends lost 7 bases at V and 4 bases at J; junction bases unmatched: 13. Based on the CDR3 plus reference TRBV2 and TRBJ2-3, the full variable domain is EPEVTQTPSHQVTQMGQEVILRCVPISNHLYFYWYRQILGQKVEFLVSFYNNEISEKSEIFDDQFSVERPDGSNFTLKIRSTKLEDSAMYFCASMGLAAHSGADTQYFGPGTRLTVL.